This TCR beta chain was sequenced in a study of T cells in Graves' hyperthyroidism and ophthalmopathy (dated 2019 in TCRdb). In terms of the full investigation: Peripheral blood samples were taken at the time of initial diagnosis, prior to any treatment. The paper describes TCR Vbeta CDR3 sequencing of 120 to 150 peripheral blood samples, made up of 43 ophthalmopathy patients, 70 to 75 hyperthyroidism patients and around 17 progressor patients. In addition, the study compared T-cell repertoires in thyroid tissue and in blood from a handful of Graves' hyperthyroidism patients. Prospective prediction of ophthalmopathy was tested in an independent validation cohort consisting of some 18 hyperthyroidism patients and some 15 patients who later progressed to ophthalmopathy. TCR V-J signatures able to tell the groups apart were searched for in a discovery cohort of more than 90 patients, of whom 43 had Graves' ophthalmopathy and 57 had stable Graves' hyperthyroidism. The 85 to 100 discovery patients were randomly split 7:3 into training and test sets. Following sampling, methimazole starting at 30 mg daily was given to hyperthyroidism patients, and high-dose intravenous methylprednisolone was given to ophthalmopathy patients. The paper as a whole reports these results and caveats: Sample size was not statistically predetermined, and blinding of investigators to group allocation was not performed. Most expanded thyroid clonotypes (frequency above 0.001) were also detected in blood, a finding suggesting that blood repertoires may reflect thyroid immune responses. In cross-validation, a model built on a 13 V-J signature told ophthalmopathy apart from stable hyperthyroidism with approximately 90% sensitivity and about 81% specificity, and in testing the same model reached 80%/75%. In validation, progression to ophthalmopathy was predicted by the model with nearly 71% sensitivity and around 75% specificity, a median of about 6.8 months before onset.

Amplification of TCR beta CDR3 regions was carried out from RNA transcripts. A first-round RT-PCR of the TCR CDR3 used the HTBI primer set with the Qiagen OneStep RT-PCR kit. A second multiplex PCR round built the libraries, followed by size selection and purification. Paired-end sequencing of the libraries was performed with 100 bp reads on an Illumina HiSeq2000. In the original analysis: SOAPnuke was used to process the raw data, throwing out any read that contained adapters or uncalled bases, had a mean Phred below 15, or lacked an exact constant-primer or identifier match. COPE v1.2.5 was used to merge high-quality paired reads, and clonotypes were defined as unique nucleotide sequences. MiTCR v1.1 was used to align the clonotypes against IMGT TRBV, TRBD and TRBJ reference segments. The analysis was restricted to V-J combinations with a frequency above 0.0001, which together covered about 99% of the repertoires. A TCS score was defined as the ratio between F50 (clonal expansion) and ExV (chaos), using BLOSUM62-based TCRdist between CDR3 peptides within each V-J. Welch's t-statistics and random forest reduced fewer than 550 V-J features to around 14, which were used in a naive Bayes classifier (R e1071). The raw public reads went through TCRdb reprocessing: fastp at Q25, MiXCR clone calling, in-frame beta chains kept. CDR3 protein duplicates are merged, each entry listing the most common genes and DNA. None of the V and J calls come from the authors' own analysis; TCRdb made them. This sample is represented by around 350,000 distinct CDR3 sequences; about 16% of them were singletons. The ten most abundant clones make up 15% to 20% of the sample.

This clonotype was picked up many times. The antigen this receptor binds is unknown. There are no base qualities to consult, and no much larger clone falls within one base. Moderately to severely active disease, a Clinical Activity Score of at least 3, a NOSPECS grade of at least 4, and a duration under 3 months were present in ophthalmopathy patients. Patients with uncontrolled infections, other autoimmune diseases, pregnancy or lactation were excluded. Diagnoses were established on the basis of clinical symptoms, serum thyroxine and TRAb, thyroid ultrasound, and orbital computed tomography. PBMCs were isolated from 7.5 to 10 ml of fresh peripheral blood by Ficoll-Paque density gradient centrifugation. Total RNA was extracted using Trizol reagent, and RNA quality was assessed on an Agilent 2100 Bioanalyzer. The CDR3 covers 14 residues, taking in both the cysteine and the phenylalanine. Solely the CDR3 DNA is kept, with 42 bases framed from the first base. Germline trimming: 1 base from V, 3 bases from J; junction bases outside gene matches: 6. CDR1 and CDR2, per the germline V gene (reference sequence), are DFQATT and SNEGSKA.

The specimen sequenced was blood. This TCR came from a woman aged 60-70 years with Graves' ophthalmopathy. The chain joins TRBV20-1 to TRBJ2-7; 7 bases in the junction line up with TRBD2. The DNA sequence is TGCAGTGCTAGAGGGGACTATTCCCGCTACGAGCAGTACTTC. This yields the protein CSARGDYSRYEQYF.